A selection of T cell receptor beta chains follows, all from one sample in a study of cytomegalovirus exposure and HLA in healthy donors. Only in-frame clones appear in the TCRdb table, and some are missing; sequencing was by immunoSEQ multiplex PCR. Of some 130,000 clones in the sample, 65% to 80% were seen once. Sequenced material: PBMCs. The origin of the receptors is a human donor in good health. CDR3s include the opening cysteine and the closing phenylalanine or tryptophan. Each record gives: clone size, D gene, V gene, J gene, CDR3 protein, CDR3 DNA. A D gene is named only where the DNA matches it firmly. Size is omitted from some rows. Given values are once, few, many or a class for expanded clones.

>few|TRBD1|TRBV6-5|TRBJ2-5
CASSLDREMWETQYF
TGTGCCAGCAGTTTGGACAGGGAAATGTGGGAGACCCAGTACTTC
>.|TRBD1|TRBV9|TRBJ1-4
CASSSGGYNEKLFF
TGTGCCAGCAGCTCAGGGGGTTATAATGAAAAACTGTTTTTT
>.|TRBD2|TRBV29-1|TRBJ2-1
CSVAGGRYNEQFF
TGCAGCGTTGCGGGAGGGCGCTACAATGAGCAGTTCTTC
>.|.|TRBV7-9|TRBJ2-1
CASSPPPRARAYNEQFF
TGTGCCAGCAGCCCCCCCCCGCGAGCGCGCGCATACAATGAGCAGTTCTTC
>.|.|TRBV7-9|TRBJ2-3
CASSLATGSTDTQYF
TGTGCCAGCAGCTTAGCCACAGGGAGCACAGATACGCAGTATTTT
>few|.|TRBV4-3|TRBJ1-1
CASSQDQGYEEAFF
TGCGCCAGCAGCCAAGACCAGGGGTACGAGGAGGCTTTCTTT
>.|.|TRBV10-2|TRBJ2-1
CASSLYRSRVSGYEQFF
TGCGCCAGCAGTCTTTACCGATCTCGAGTGAGCGGCTATGAGCAGTTCTTC
>.|.|TRBV11-2|TRBJ2-7
CASSLDSISSYEQYF
TGTGCCAGCAGCTTAGATTCCATTTCCTCCTACGAGCAGTACTTC
>.|TRBD2|TRBV28|TRBJ2-7
CASRLAGGTIYEQYF
TGTGCCAGCAGATTAGCGGGAGGCACGATTTACGAGCAGTACTTC
>.|TRBD1|TRBV5-1|TRBJ2-7
CASSLGTGVFHEQYF
TGCGCCAGCAGCTTGGGGACAGGGGTGTTCCACGAGCAGTACTTC
>.|.|TRBV9|TRBJ2-7
CASSLAGTGPYEQYF
TGTGCCAGCAGCCTGGCCGGGACTGGGCCCTACGAGCAGTACTTC
>.|.|TRBV7-2|TRBJ1-5
CASSFGGTSQPQHF
TGTGCCAGCAGCTTCGGGGGTACGTCTCAGCCCCAGCATTTT
>few|TRBD1|TRBV4-1|TRBJ1-5
CASSQTAWGQGAVQPQHF
TGCGCCAGCAGCCAGACCGCCTGGGGACAGGGGGCAGTCCAGCCCCAGCATTTT
>.|.|TRBV18|TRBJ1-1
CASLDNPSEAFF
TGTGCCAGCTTAGACAACCCGTCTGAAGCTTTCTTT
>.|.|TRBV2|TRBJ1-1
CASSESQEAFF
TGTGCCAGCAGTGAATCCCAAGAAGCTTTCTTT
>.|TRBD1|TRBV7-9|TRBJ1-2
CAIGTGVNYGYTF
TGTGCCATCGGGACAGGGGTTAACTATGGCTACACCTTC
>few|.|TRBV15|TRBJ2-3
CATKGTSTDTQYF
TGTGCCACCAAAGGGACTAGCACAGATACGCAGTATTTT
>.|TRBD2|TRBV28|TRBJ2-3
CASMGRESFGTQYF
TGTGCCAGCATGGGGCGGGAGTCCTTCGGTACGCAGTATTTT
>once|.|TRBV5-1|TRBJ2-3
CASSLLPTKDTQYF
TGCGCCAGCAGCTTGTTACCGACAAAAGATACGCAGTATTTT
>.|TRBD1|TRBV27|TRBJ2-7
CASSGQARYEQYF
TGTGCCAGCAGCGGACAGGCTCGCTACGAGCAGTACTTC
>.|.|TRBV6-5|TRBJ1-2
CASSEGGFYGYTF
TGTGCCAGCAGTGAGGGGGGGTTCTATGGCTACACCTTC
>.|TRBD2|TRBV28|TRBJ2-7
CASSFQLAGGSYEQYF
TGTGCCAGCAGTTTCCAGCTAGCGGGAGGGTCCTACGAGCAGTACTTC
>few|.|TRBV28|TRBJ2-7
CASSSIRDSPAYEQYF
TGTGCCAGCAGTTCCATTAGAGACAGCCCTGCCTACGAGCAGTACTTC
>.|TRBD1|TRBV10-3|TRBJ2-3
CAISDRGQVDTQYF
TGTGCCATCAGTGACAGGGGGCAGGTAGATACGCAGTATTTT
>.|TRBD1|TRBV6-5|TRBJ2-7
CASSYGTGESYEQYF
TGTGCCAGCAGTTACGGGACAGGTGAGTCCTACGAGCAGTACTTC
>.|TRBD1|TRBV28|TRBJ1-4
CASSDRTGDNEKLFF
TGTGCCAGCAGCGACCGGACAGGGGATAATGAAAAACTGTTTTTT
>.|.|TRBV19|TRBJ2-2
CASSTGSGTGELFF
TGTGCCAGTAGTACGGGGTCGGGCACCGGGGAGCTGTTTTTT
>.|TRBD1|TRBV18|TRBJ1-5
CASSPGQGVGQPQHF
TGTGCCAGCTCACCTGGGCAGGGGGTGGGTCAGCCCCAGCATTTT
>.|TRBD1|TRBV15|TRBJ2-1
CATRDRGQMNEQFF
TGTGCCACCAGAGACAGGGGGCAAATGAATGAGCAGTTCTTC
>.|TRBD1|TRBV10-2|TRBJ2-7
CASSEAGTGAEQYF
TGCGCCAGCAGTGAAGCCGGGACAGGGGCCGAGCAGTACTTC
>.|TRBD2|TRBV5-1|TRBJ2-1
CASSLGAGAPYNEQFF
TGCGCCAGCAGCTTGGGGGCGGGAGCCCCCTACAATGAGCAGTTCTTC
>few|TRBD2|TRBV27|TRBJ2-7
CASSLGSGRTHEQYF
TGTGCCAGCAGTTTAGGGAGCGGGAGAACCCACGAGCAGTACTTC
>.|TRBD1|TRBV4-1|TRBJ2-1
CASSLRQGEYNEQFF
TGCGCCAGCAGCCTAAGACAGGGAGAATACAATGAGCAGTTCTTC
>.|TRBD1|TRBV28|TRBJ2-1
CASGGWNRGKYEQFF
TGTGCCAGTGGGGGTTGGAACAGGGGGAAATATGAGCAGTTCTTC
>.|.|TRBV6-5|TRBJ1-4
CASNTAQGYEKLFF
TGTGCCAGCAACACAGCTCAGGGGTATGAAAAACTGTTTTTT
>.|.|TRBV7-6|TRBJ2-7
CASSPTDRNEQYF
TGTGCCAGCAGCCCAACAGACAGAAACGAGCAGTACTTC
>.|.|TRBV19|TRBJ2-7
CASSMTTGYEQYF
TGTGCCAGTAGTATGACCACAGGCTACGAGCAGTACTTC
>.|.|TRBV29-1|TRBJ2-1
CSVAGGGQFF
TGCAGCGTTGCCGGGGGTGGGCAGTTCTTC
>.|.|TRBV4-1|TRBJ1-5
CASSQPTMRDRGAQHF
TGCGCCAGCAGCCAGCCTACTATGCGGGACCGCGGGGCCCAGCATTTT
>.|.|TRBV5-4|TRBJ1-2
CASSLDQGSYGYTF
TGTGCCAGCAGCTTGGACCAGGGCTCCTATGGCTACACCTTC